The text below deals with one T cell receptor (beta chain). This sample is drawn from a study of control samples from healthy donors and cancer patients. Some clones are missing from TCRdb's copy, which holds only in-frame ones; the method was immunoSEQ multiplex PCR. The sample has 63,000 or so clones; over 85% are singletons. J was trimmed by 4 bases and V by 4 bases; bases with no gene match: 8. The CDR3 runs to 15 residues. The germline gives CDR1 MDHEN, CDR2 SYDVKM. Sequenced material: PBMCs. This receptor was identified in a man aged 60-69 years with colorectal cancer. V is TRBV28 and J is TRBJ1-2; the match to TRBD1 covers 8 bases. CDR3 DNA: TGTGCCAGCAGTTCGCCTGGACAGGGAAGCTATGGCTACACCTTC. It translates to CASSSPGQGSYGYTF.